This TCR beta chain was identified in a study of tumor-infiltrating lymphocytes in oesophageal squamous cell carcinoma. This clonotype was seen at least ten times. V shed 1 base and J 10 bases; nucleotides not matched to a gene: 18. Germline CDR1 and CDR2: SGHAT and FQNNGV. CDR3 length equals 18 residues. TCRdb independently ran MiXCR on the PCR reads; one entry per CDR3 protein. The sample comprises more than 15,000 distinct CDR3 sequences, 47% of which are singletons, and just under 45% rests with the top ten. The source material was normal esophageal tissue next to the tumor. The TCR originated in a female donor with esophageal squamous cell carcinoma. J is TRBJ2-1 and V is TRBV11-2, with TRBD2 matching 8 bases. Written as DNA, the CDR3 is TGTGCCAGCAGCTTAGGTGCCCGGGGGGGCGGGGGCCGGGGGGAGCAGTTCTTC. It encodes CASSLGARGGGGRGEQFF.